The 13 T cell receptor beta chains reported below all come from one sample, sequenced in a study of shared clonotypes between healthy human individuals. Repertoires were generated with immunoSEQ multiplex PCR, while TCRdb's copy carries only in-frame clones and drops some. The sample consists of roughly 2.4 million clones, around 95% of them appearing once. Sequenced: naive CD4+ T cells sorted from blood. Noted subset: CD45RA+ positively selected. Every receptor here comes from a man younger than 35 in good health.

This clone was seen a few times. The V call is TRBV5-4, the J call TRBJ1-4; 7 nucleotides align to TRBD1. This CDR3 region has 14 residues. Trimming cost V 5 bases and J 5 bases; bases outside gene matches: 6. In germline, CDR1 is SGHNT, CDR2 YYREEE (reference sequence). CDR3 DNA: TGTGCCAGCAGTTCCGGGACAGAGAATGAAAAACTGTTTTTT. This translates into CASSSGTENEKLFF.

The CDR3 loop is CASSPPGSDTQYF. CDR3 nucleotide sequence: TGTGCCAGCAGCCCCCCGGGCTCAGATACGCAGTATTTT. The genes are TRBV14 and TRBJ2-3; no clear D. Germline V gene data show CDR1 as SGHDN and CDR2 as FVKESK. There are 13 residues in the CDR3. Deletions cut 4 bases from V and 4 bases from J, with 9 bases between.

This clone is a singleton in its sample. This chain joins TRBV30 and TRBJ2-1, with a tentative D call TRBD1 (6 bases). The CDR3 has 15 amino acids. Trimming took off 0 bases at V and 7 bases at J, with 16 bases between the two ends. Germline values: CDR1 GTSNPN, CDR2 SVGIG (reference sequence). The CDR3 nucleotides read TGTGCCTGGAGTGTACGCAGGGGCCTGGGGAATGAGCAGTTCTTC. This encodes CAWSVRRGLGNEQFF.

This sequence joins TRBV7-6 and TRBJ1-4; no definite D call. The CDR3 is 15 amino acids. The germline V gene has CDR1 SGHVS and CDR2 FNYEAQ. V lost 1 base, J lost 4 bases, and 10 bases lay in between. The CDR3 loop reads CASSLVSGVNEKLFF. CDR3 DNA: TGTGCCAGCAGCTTAGTGTCTGGGGTTAATGAAAAACTGTTTTTT.

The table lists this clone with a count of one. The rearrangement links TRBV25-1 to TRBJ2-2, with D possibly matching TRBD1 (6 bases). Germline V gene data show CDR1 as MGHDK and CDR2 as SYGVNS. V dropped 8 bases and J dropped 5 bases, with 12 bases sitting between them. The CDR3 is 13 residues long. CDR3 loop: CASHKGGTGELFF. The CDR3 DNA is TGTGCCAGCCATAAAGGGGGAACCGGGGAGCTGTTTTTT.

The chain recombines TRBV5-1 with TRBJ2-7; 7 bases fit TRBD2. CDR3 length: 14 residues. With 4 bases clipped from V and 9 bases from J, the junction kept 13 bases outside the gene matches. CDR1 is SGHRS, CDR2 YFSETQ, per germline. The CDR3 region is CASSRGEWEGPQYF. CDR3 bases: TGCGCCAGCAGCCGTGGTGAGTGGGAGGGCCCGCAGTACTTC.

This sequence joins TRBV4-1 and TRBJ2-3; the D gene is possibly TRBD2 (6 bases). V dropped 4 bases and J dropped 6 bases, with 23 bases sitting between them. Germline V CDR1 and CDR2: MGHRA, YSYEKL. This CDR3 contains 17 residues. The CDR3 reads CASSPQPSAGGSDTQYF. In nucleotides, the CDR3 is TGCGCCAGCAGCCCCCAACCCTCAGCGGGCGGGTCCGATACGCAGTATTTT.

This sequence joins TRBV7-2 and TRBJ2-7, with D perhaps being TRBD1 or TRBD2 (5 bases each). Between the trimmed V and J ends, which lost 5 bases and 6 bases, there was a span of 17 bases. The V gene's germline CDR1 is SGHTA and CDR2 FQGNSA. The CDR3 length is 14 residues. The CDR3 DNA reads TGTGCCAGCAGCCCGAGGGGCCAGGGCTCCGAGCAGTACTTC. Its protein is CASSPRGQGSEQYF.

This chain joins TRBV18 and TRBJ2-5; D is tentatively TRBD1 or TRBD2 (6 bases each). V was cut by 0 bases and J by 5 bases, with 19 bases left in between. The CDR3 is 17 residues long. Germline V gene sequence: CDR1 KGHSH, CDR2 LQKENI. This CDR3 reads CASSPPMQGTLAETQYF. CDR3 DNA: TGTGCCAGCTCACCACCGATGCAGGGGACTTTAGCGGAGACCCAGTACTTC.

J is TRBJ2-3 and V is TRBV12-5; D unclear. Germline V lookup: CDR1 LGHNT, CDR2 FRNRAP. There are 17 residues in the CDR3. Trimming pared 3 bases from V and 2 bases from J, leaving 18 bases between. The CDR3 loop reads CASGFVPATPLTDTQYF. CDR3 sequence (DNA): TGTGCTAGTGGTTTTGTCCCGGCCACCCCCCTCACAGATACGCAGTATTTT.

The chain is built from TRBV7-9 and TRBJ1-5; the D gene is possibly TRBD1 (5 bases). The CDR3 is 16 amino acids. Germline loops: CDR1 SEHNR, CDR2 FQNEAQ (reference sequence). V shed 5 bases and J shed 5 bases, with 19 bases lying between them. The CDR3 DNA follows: TGTGCCAGCAGCCCCGGGGGGGACGGGAGCTATCAGCCCCAGCATTTT. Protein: CASSPGGDGSYQPQHF.

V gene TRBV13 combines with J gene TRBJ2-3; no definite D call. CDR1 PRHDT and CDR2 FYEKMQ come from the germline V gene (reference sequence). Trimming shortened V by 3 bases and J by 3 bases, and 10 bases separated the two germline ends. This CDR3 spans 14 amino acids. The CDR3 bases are TGTGCCAGCAGCTTCTCCGTAAGAACAGATACGCAGTATTTT. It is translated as CASSFSVRTDTQYF.

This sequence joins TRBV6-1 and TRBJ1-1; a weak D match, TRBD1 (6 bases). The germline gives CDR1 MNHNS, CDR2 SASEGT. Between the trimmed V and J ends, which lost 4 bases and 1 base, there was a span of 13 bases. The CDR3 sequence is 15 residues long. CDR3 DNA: TGTGCCAGCAGTGGTCTCGGGGGGGCGAACACTGAAGCTTTCTTT. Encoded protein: CASSGLGGANTEAFF.